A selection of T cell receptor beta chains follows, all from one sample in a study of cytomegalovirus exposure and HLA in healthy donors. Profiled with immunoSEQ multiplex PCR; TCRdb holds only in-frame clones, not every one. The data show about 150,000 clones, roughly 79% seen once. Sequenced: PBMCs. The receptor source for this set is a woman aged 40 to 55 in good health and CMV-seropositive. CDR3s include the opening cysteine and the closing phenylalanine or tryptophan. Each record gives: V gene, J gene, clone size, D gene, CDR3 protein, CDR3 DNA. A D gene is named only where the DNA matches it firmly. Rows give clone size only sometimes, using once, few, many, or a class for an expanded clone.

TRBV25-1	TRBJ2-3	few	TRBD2	CASSEWIAGGQNTDTQYF	TGTGCCAGCAGTGAATGGATAGCGGGGGGACAAAACACAGATACGCAGTATTTT
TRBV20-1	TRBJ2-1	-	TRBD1	CSTGDNEQFF	TGCTCAACAGGGGACAATGAGCAGTTCTTC
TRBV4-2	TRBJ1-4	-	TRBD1	CASSLQGGRNEKLFF	TGTGCCAGCAGCCTACAGGGGGGTAGGAATGAAAAACTGTTTTTT
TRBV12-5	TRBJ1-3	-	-	CASGLLSVNTIYF	TGTGCTAGTGGTTTGCTTTCTGTGAACACCATATATTTT
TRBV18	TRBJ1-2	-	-	CASSPPEGLANYGYTF	TGTGCCAGCTCACCACCGGAGGGACTAGCGAACTATGGCTACACCTTC
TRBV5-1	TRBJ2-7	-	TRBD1	CASAATGTGFLLQYF	TGCGCCAGCGCTGCGACCGGGACAGGGTTTCTCCTTCAGTACTTC
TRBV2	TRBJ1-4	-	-	CASSAAIANEKLFF	TGTGCCAGCAGTGCCGCGATCGCTAATGAAAAACTGTTTTTT
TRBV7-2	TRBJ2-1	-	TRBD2	CASSLVAGDYNEQFF	TGTGCCAGCAGCTTAGTAGCGGGGGACTACAATGAGCAGTTCTTC
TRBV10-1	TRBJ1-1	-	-	CASRTEGCGCETEAFF	TGCGCCAGCAGGACGGAGGGGTGTGGTTGCGAAACTGAAGCTTTCTTT
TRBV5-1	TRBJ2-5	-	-	CASRGGEWIKETQYF	TGCGCCAGCAGGGGAGGAGAGTGGATAAAAGAGACCCAGTACTTC
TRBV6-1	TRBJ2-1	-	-	CASRRMSGNEQFF	TGTGCCAGCAGACGAATGTCGGGGAATGAGCAGTTCTTC
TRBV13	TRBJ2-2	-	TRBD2	CASSPQRGGSSGELFF	TGTGCCAGCAGCCCACAGCGGGGGGGCAGTTCCGGGGAGCTGTTTTTT
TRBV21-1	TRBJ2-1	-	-	CASSKVQSLWTGSRGASVCEQFF	TGTGCCAGCAGCAAAGTACAGTCGTTGTGGACAGGGTCAAGGGGTGCGAGTGTGTGTGAGCAGTTCTTC
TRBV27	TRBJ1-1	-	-	CASSFRGGNTEAFF	TGTGCCAGCAGTTTTCGCGGGGGCAACACTGAAGCTTTCTTT
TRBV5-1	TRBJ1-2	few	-	CASSVAGMEGYTF	TGCGCCAGCAGCGTAGCAGGGATGGAAGGCTACACCTTC
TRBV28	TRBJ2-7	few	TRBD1	CASSGQGAGAYEQYF	TGTGCCAGCAGTGGACAGGGGGCCGGGGCCTACGAGCAGTACTTC
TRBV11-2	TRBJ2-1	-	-	CASSPESGVSEQFF	TGTGCCAGCAGCCCTGAGTCGGGTGTTAGTGAGCAGTTCTTC
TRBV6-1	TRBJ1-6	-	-	CASRRGPTYNSPLHF	TGTGCCAGCAGACGGGGTCCAACCTATAATTCACCCCTCCACTTT
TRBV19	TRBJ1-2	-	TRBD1	CASSGLGQGPYGYTF	TGTGCCAGTAGTGGCCTAGGACAGGGGCCCTATGGCTACACCTTC
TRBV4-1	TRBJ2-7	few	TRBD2	CASSQDVIAGVHSYEQYF	TGCGCCAGCAGCCAAGATGTTATAGCGGGGGTACACTCCTACGAGCAGTACTTC
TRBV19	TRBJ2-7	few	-	CASSQTTGGRYEQYF	TGTGCCAGTAGCCAAACCACCGGGGGACGCTACGAGCAGTACTTC